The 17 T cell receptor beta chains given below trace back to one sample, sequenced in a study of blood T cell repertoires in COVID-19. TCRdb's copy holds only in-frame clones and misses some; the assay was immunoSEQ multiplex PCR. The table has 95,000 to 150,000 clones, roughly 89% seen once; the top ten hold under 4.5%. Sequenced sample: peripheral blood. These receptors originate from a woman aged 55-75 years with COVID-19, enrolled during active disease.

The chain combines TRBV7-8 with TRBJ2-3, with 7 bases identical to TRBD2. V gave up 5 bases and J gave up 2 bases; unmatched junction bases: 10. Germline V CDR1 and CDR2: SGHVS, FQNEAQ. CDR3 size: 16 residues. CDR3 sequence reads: CASSLLGGGATDTQYF. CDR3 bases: TGTGCCAGCAGCCTACTCGGCGGGGGAGCCACAGATACGCAGTATTTT.

The CDR3 here is CASSFTAGTNSPLHF. The CDR3 region has the DNA TGTGCCAGCAGCTTTACGGCAGGGACAAATTCACCCCTCCACTTT. This chain links TRBV7-3 with TRBJ1-6, with D tentatively TRBD1 (6 bases). The ends were cut back, 3 bases at V and 7 bases at J, with 13 bases in the middle. The germline V gene has CDR1 SGHTA and CDR2 FQGTGA. The CDR3 runs to 15 residues.

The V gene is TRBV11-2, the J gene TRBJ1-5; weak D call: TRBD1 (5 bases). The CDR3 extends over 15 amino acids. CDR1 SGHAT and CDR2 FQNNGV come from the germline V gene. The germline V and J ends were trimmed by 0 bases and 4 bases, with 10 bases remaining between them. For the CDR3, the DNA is TGTGCCAGCAGCTTAGAAGGGGTGGGTAATCAGCCCCAGCATTTT. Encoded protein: CASSLEGVGNQPQHF. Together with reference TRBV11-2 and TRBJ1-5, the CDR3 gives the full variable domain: EAGVAQSPRYKIIEKRQSVAFWCNPISGHATLYWYQQILGQGPKLLIQFQNNGVVDDSQLPKDRFSAERLKGVDSTLKIQPAKLEDSAVYLCASSLEGVGNQPQHFGDGTRLSIL.

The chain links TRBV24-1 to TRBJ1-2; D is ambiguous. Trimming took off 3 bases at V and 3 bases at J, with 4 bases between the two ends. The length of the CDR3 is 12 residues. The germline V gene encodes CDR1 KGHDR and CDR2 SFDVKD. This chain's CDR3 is CATSDPYYGYTF. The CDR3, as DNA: TGTGCCACCAGTGATCCCTACTATGGCTACACCTTC.

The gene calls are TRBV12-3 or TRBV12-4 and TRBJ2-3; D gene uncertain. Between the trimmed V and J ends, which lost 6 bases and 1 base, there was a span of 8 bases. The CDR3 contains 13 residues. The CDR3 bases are TGTGCCAGCAGGACCCGGGGCACAGATACGCAGTATTTT. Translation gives CASRTRGTDTQYF.

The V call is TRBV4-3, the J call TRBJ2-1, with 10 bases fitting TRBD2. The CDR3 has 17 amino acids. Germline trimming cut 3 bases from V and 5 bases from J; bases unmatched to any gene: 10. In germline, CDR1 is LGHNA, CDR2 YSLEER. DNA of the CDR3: TGCGCCAGCAGCCACCCCAGCGGGAGGGGCCGAGACAATGAGCAGTTCTTC. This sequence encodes CASSHPSGRGRDNEQFF.

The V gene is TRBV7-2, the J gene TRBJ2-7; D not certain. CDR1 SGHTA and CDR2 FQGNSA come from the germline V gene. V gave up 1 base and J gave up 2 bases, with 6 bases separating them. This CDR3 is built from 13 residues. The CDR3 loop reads CASSLESAYEQYF. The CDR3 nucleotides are TGTGCCAGCAGCTTAGAGTCAGCCTACGAGCAGTACTTC.

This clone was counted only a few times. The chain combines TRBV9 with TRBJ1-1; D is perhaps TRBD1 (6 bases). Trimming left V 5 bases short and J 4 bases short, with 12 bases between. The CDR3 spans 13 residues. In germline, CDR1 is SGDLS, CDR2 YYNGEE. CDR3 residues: CASSQQGTTEAFF. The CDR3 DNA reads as TGTGCCAGCAGTCAACAGGGTACCACTGAAGCTTTCTTT.

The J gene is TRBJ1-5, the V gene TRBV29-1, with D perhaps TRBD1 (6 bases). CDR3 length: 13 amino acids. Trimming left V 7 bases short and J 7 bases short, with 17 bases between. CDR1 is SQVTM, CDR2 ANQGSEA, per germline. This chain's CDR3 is CSGATGGGQPQHF. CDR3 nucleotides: TGCAGCGGTGCGACAGGCGGTGGGCAGCCCCAGCATTTT.

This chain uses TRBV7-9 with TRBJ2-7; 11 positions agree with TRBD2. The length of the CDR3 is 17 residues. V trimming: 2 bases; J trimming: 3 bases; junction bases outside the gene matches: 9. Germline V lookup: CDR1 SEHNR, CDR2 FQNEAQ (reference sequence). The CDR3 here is CASSLLGSSGRFYEQYF. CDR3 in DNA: TGTGCCAGCAGCTTACTAGGGTCTAGCGGGAGGTTCTACGAGCAGTACTTC. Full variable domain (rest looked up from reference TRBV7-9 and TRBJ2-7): DTGVSQNPRHKITKRGQNVTFRCDPISEHNRLYWYRQTLGQGPEFLTYFQNEAQLEKSRLLSDRFSAERPKGSFSTLEIQRTEQGDSAMYLCASSLLGSSGRFYEQYFGPGTRLTVT.

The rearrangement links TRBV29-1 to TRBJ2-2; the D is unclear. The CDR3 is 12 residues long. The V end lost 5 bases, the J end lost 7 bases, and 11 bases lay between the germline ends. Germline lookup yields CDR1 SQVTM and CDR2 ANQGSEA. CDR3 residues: CSVRLAGGELFF. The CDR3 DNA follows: TGCAGCGTTCGCCTTGCCGGCGGGGAGCTGTTTTTT.

The CDR3 coding sequence is TGTGCCAGCAGTTTGTCCGGGACAGGGGAAATCCGGCAGTTCTTC. Translating gives CASSLSGTGEIRQFF. The J gene is TRBJ2-1, the V gene TRBV28, with 10 bases identical to TRBD1. CDR1 and CDR2 (germline): MDHEN, SYDVKM. The length of the CDR3 is 15 residues. The V segment lost 3 bases and the J segment 12 bases; nucleotides outside the gene matches: 11.

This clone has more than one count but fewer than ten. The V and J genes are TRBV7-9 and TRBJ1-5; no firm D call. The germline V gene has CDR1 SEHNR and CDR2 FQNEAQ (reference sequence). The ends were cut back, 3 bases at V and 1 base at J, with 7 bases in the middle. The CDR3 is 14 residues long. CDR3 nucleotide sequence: TGTGCCAGCAGCTTCGCAGTCAGCAATCAGCCCCAGCATTTT. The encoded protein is CASSFAVSNQPQHF. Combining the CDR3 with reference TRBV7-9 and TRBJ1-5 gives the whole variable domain DTGVSQNPRHKITKRGQNVTFRCDPISEHNRLYWYRQTLGQGPEFLTYFQNEAQLEKSRLLSDRFSAERPKGSFSTLEIQRTEQGDSAMYLCASSFAVSNQPQHFGDGTRLSIL.

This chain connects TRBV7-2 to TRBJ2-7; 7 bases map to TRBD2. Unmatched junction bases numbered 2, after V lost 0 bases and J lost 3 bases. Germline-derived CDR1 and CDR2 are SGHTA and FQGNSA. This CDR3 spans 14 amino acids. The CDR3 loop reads CASSLASGRYEQYF. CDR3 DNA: TGTGCCAGCAGCTTAGCTAGCGGGCGCTACGAGCAGTACTTC.

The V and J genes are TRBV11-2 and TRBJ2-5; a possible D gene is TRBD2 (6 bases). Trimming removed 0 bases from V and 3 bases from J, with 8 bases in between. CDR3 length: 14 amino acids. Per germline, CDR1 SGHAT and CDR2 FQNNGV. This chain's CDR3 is CASSLEPSEETQYF. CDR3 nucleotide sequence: TGTGCCAGCAGCTTAGAGCCTAGCGAAGAGACCCAGTACTTC.

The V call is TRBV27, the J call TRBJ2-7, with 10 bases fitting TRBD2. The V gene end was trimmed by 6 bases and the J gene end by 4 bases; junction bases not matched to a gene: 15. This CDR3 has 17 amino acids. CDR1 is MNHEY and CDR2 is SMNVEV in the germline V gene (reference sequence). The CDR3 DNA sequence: TGTGCCAGCAGCCAGGTCGGGCTAGCGGGGGCCCGATACGAGCAGTACTTC. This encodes CASSQVGLAGARYEQYF.

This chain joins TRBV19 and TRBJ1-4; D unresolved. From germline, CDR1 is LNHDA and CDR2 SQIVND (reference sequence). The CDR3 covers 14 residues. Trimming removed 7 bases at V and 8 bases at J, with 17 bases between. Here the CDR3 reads CASKPNSGKEKLFF. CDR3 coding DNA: TGTGCCAGTAAACCGAACAGTGGCAAGGAAAAACTGTTTTTT.